The clone carrying this TCR beta chain was observed a single time. Antigen unknown. These data belong to a study of shared clonotypes between healthy human individuals. This CDR3 is 12 amino acids long. The trim removed 6 bases at V and 8 bases at J, leaving 6 bases unmatched. Germline CDR1 reads MNHNS; CDR2 reads SASEGT. Negatively enriched CD4+ T cells were divided by CD45RA into naive and memory. Sequencing was performed with immunoSEQ multiplex PCR; in TCRdb, only in-frame clones are kept and a portion is missing. Of around 700,000 clones in the sample, around 74% were seen once. Study results and limitations: Non-shared clonotypes showed lower generation probabilities than clonotypes common to all four donors.

This chain joins TRBV6-1 and TRBJ2-5; TRBD2 matches at 7 bases. The material sequenced was memory CD4+ T cells sorted from blood. Subset meaning: CD45RA-negative fraction. The source of this sequence is a woman aged 25-40 years in good health. The DNA for the CDR3 is TGTGCCAGCAGACTTACTAGCGAAACCCAGTACTTC. Protein product: CASRLTSETQYF.